This T cell receptor beta chain was retrieved from a study of vaccination and CD4 T cells after COVID-19. Whole-study context: Convalescent persons amounted to six males plus four females, two of whom were Hispanic.

The V and J ends lost 6 bases and 1 base respectively, with 10 bases between them. The germline V gene encodes CDR1 KGHSH and CDR2 LQKENI. The CDR3 length is 13 residues. As to this clonotype: Its specificity is not known.

Treatment defined: approximately 10-day PBMC culture with coronavirus spike peptide pools or control peptides (ViraFEST assay). ViraFEST expanded antigen-specific T cells with peptide pools, then sequenced TCRs. IL-2 at roughly 10 IU/ml and peptide pools at roughly 11 ug/ml were added to PBMCs cultured at about 2.2 million per well. The Oncomine TCR Beta short-read assay sequenced DNA from cultured CD4+ T cells. From the PCR reads, TCRdb called clonotypes with MiXCR, one entry per CDR3 protein. The sample shows about 21,000 distinct CDR3 sequences, around 55% of them seen only once. The receptor was derived from a human donor who had recovered from COVID-19. The sequencing input was CD4+ T cells from blood, cultured in vitro. The rearrangement uses TRBV18 and TRBJ2-7; D is unclear. The CDR3 bases are TGTGCCAGCTCCCCGGAAGTGTCCTACGAGCAGTACTTC. Its protein product is CASSPEVSYEQYF.